The present T cell receptor (beta chain) was sequenced within a study of T cells in Graves' hyperthyroidism and ophthalmopathy. General study points: In blood, most of the thyroid clonotypes expanded above 0.001 were also present.

There were TCR beta CDR3 regions amplified from RNA transcripts. First-round RT-PCR with HTBI primers amplified the TCR CDR3 region. From the multiplex PCR reads, TCRdb called clonotypes with MiXCR, one entry per CDR3 protein. Of fewer than 350,000 distinct CDR3 sequences in the sample, around a fifth were seen once. This clonotype was seen many times. The antigen is unknown. The germline gives CDR1 MGHRA, CDR2 YSYEKL. J gave up 2 bases and V 0 bases, and 4 bases lay outside the gene matches. CDR3 length: 15 amino acids. Sequenced input: blood. This clonotype was sampled from a woman in her forties or fifties with Graves' hyperthyroidism. The chain carries TRBV4-1 and TRBJ2-7; 7 bases fit TRBD2. CDR3 nucleotide sequence: TGCGCCAGCAGCCAAGATCAGCGGGGAACCTACGAGCAGTACTTC. Translation gives CASSQDQRGTYEQYF.